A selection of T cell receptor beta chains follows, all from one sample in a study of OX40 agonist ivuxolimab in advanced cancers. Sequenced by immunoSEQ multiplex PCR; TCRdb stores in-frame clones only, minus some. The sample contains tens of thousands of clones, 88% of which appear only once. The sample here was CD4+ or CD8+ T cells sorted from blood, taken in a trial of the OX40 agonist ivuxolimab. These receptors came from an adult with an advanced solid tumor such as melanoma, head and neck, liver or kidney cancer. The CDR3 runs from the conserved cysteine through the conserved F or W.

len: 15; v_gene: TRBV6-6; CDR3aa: CASSYLATASSRGTF
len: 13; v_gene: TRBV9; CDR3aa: CASSVVFGETQYF
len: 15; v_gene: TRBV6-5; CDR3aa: CASSYSGQGAYEQYF
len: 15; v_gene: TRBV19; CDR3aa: CASTPPGLAKNIQYF
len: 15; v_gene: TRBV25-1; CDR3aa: CASSEWEDPLYEQYF
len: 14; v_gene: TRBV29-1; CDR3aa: CSVRRDREGSPLHF
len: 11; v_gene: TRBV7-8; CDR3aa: CASSLDQGQYF
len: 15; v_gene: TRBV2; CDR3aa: CASNLGGPANEKLFF
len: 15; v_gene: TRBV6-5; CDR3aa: CASSRSQGTGYEQYF
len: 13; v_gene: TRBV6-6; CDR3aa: CASSYFSIDTQYF
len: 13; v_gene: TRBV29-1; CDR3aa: CSVDSGALDTQYF
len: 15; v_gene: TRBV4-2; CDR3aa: CASSQEERSRETQYF
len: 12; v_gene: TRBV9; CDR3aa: CASSGMTGGAFF
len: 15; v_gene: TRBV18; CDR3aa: CASSPRQTTGNTIYF
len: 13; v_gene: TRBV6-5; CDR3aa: CASSFPTGNTIYF
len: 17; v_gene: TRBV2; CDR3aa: CASSGAREMPSGGKLFF
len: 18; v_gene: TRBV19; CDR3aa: CASSIVGQGEYSNQPQHF
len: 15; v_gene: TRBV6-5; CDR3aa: CASSFLAVSYNEQFF
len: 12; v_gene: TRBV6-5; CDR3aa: CASSWAGYEQYF
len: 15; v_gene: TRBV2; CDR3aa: CASAPGGPLNTEAFF
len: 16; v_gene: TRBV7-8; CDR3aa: CASSRSRLTNTGELFF
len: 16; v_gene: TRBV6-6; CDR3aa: CASSYLGYRLYNEQFF
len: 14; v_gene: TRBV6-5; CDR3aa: CASSSPTGYGEAFF
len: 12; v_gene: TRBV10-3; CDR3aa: CAISESYNEQFF
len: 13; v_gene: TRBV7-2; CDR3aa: CASSLAEGYEQYF
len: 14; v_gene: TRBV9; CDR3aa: CASSGGQPNEKLFF
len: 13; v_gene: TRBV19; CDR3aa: CASKVYSGNTIYF
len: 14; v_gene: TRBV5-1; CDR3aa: CASSPTGSNYGYTF
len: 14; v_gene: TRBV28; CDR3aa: CASSLLGENYEQYF
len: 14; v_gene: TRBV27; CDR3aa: CASSSWDSHSPLHF